This T cell receptor (beta chain) was found in a study of patients and donors after allogeneic stem cell transplantation. Germline CDR1 is LNHDA and CDR2 is SQIVND (reference sequence). CDR3 size: 15 residues. V trimming: 6 bases; J trimming: 0 bases; junction bases outside the gene matches: 6. TCRdb reprocessed the RT-PCR reads via MiXCR and lists one record per CDR3 protein. This sample has some 880,000 distinct CDR3 sequences, with around 17% found just once. The rearrangement links TRBV19 to TRBJ2-3, with 7 bases that match TRBD1. The material sequenced was blood, either unsorted or a sorted T cell fraction (not recorded which). This TCR came from a human donor who was either an allogeneic HSCT recipient or a stem cell or donor lymphocyte infusion donor (not recorded which). It is not recorded whose cells these are; they may come from a transplant donor. The CDR3 here is CASSPGQVSTDTQYF. The CDR3 nucleotides read TGTGCCAGTAGCCCCGGACAGGTTAGCACAGATACGCAGTATTTT.